This is a list of T cell receptor beta chains from one sample in a study of blood T cell repertoires in COVID-19. The table came from immunoSEQ multiplex PCR; TCRdb's copy has only in-frame clones and leaves some out. Of some 180,000 clones in the sample, approximately 80% were seen once. Material for sequencing was peripheral blood. Source of these receptors: a woman in her 40s with COVID-19, enrolled during active disease. The CDR3 runs from the conserved cysteine through the conserved F or W. A D gene is named only where the DNA matches it firmly. The listing skips clone size in some rows; elsewhere it reads once, few, many or a size class.

>TRBV28|NA|TRBJ1-3|NA
TGTGCCAGCAGACTGACAGGCGGCCCACCTGGAAACACCATATATTTT
CASRLTGGPPGNTIYF
>TRBV28|TRBD2|TRBJ2-1|once
TGTGCCAGCAGTTTCCAAGCGGGACTAGCGGGCCTAAGAGGGGATGAGCAGTTCTTC
CASSFQAGLAGLRGDEQFF
>TRBV3-1/TRBV3-2|NA|TRBJ1-1|NA
TGTGCCAGCAGCCAGCAGGGGACTGAAGCTTTCTTT
CASSQQGTEAFF
>TRBV2|TRBD1|TRBJ1-3|NA
TGTGCCAGCAGTGCAGGGGGATCTGGAAACACCATATATTTT
CASSAGGSGNTIYF
>TRBV3-1/TRBV3-2|NA|TRBJ2-1|NA
TGTGCCAGCAGCCAAGACCTAAACCCCTGGAATGAGCAGTTCTTC
CASSQDLNPWNEQFF
>TRBV6-5|NA|TRBJ1-6|NA
TGTGCCAGCAGTTACGGCGGGAATAATTCACCCCTCCACTTT
CASSYGGNNSPLHF
>TRBV28|NA|TRBJ2-5|NA
TGTGCCAGCAGTTTATTAGCGGAGGGAGAGACCCAGTACTTC
CASSLLAEGETQYF
>TRBV9|TRBD2|TRBJ2-5|few
TGTGCCAGCAGCGCCGGGACTAGCAATAGGGAGACCCAGTACTTC
CASSAGTSNRETQYF
>TRBV3-1/TRBV3-2|NA|TRBJ2-7|NA
TGTGCCAGCAGCCGGGACACCTACGAGCAGTACTTC
CASSRDTYEQYF
>TRBV5-6|NA|TRBJ1-4|NA
TGTGCCAGCAGCTCAACAGGGCCCTACGATAATGAAAAACTGTTTTTT
CASSSTGPYDNEKLFF
>TRBV5-1|NA|TRBJ2-2|NA
TGCGCCAGCAGCCCACAGGGTAGAACCGGGGAGCTGTTTTTT
CASSPQGRTGELFF
>TRBV20-1|NA|TRBJ1-4|NA
TGCAGTGCTAGTCCGGGACATTTGAGAGAAAAACTGTTTTTT
CSASPGHLREKLFF
>TRBV2|TRBD1|TRBJ2-5|NA
TGTGCCAGCAGTGGGGACAGGGGGCAAGAGACCCAGTACTTC
CASSGDRGQETQYF
>TRBV5-1|TRBD1|TRBJ1-4|NA
TGCGCCAGCAGCTTGGGGCAGGGGGCAGGATACGAAAAACTGTTTTTT
CASSLGQGAGYEKLFF
>TRBV12-3/TRBV12-4|NA|TRBJ1-2|NA
TGTGCCAGCAGTTTACCGGGGTCAGGCGGCTACACCTTC
CASSLPGSGGYTF
>TRBV12-5|NA|TRBJ1-1|many
TGTGCTAGTGGTTTGGGGCGAGGGACTGAAGCTTTCTTT
CASGLGRGTEAFF
>TRBV4-2|NA|TRBJ2-7|NA
TGTGCCAGCAGCGCGAGCGGAACCACCTACGAGCAGTACTTC
CASSASGTTYEQYF
>TRBV7-9|NA|TRBJ2-7|NA
TGTGCCAGCAGCCCACCACAGGTTTCCTACGAGCAGTACTTC
CASSPPQVSYEQYF
>TRBV7-9|TRBD1|TRBJ1-1|NA
TGTGCCAGCAGCAGCGGAAGGGGACAGGGGGACACTGAAGCTTTCTTT
CASSSGRGQGDTEAFF
>TRBV4-1|TRBD2|TRBJ2-4|NA
TGCGCCAGCAGCCAACTTGGACTAGCAGCGGACATTCAGTACTTC
CASSQLGLAADIQYF